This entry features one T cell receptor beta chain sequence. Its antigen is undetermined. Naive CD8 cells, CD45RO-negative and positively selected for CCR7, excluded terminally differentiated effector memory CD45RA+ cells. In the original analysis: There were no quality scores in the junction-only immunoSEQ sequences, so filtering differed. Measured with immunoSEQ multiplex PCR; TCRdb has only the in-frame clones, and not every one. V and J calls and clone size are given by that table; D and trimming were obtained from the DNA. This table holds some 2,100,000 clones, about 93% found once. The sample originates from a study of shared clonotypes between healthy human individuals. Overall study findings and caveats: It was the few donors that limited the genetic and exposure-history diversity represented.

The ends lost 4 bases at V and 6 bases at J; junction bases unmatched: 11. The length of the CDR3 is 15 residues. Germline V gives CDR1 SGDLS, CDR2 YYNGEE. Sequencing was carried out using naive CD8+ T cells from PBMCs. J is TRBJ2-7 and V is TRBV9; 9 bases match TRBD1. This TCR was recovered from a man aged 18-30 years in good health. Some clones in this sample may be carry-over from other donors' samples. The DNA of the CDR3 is TGTGCCAGCAGCCCTAGAGCGGGACAGGGAGTCGAGCAGTACTTC. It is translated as CASSPRAGQGVEQYF.